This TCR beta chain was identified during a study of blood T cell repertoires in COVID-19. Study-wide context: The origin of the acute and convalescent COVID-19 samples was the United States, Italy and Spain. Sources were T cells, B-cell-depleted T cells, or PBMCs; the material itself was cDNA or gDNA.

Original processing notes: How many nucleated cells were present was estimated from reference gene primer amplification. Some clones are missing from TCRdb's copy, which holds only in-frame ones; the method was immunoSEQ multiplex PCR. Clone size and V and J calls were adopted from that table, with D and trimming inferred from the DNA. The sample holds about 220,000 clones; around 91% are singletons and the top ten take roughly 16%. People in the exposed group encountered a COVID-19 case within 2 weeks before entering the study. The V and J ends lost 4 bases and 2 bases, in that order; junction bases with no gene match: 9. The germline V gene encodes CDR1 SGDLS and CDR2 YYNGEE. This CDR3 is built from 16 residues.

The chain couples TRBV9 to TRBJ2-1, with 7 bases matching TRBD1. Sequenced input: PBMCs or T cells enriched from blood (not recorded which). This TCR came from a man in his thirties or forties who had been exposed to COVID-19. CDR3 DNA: TGTGCCAGCAGCCCACAGGGGAGTTCTACCTACAATGAGCAGTTCTTC. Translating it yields CASSPQGSSTYNEQFF.